This T cell receptor beta chain was captured in a study of technical replicates of blood from a handful of donors. The protocol was immunoSEQ multiplex PCR, while the TCRdb copy is restricted to in-frame clones and leaves out a portion. The sample yields some 74,000 clones, roughly 95% seen once. Sequencing used T cells isolated from PBMCs. The receptor was isolated from a human donor in good health.

The CDR3 protein is CASSEGREAGTEAFF. For the CDR3, the DNA is TGTGCCAGCAGTGAAGGTAGGGAGGCCGGCACTGAAGCTTTCTTT. The chain uses TRBV2 and TRBJ1-1; D unclear. Per germline, CDR1 SNHLY and CDR2 FYNNEI. The CDR3 consists of 15 residues. With 1 base removed from V and 4 bases from J, the gap between germline ends came to 13 bases.